The 27 T cell receptor beta chains in this list originate from one sample, sequenced in a study of cytomegalovirus exposure and HLA in healthy donors. PCR was performed using 60 Vbeta and 13 Jbeta primers. Sequencing used immunoSEQ multiplex PCR; TCRdb keeps in-frame clones, though not all of them. The sample records some 100,000 clones, around three quarters being singletons. Material: PBMCs. The receptors originated from a middle-aged man in good health and CMV-seropositive.

The chain uses TRBV7-8 and TRBJ2-1, with 12 bases that match TRBD2. The CDR3 totals 15 residues. The V gene end was trimmed by 4 bases and the J gene end by 3 bases; junction bases not matched to a gene: 1. Per germline, CDR1 SGHVS and CDR2 FQNEAQ. The CDR3 nucleotides read TGTGCCAGCAGCTCGGGACTAGCGGGCTACAATGAGCAGTTCTTC. This sequence encodes CASSSGLAGYNEQFF.

This chain uses TRBV19 with TRBJ1-1; 7 bases are a match to TRBD1. With 9 bases clipped from V and 5 bases from J, the junction kept 9 bases outside the gene matches. This CDR3 is 13 amino acids long. Germline CDR1 is LNHDA and CDR2 is SQIVND (reference sequence). Written as DNA, the CDR3 is TGTGCCAGCAGTGAGGCAGGGGGGACTGAAGCTTTCTTT. Translation: CASSEAGGTEAFF.

The V call is TRBV28, the J call TRBJ1-5; D is perhaps TRBD1 (5 bases). The germline CDR1 and CDR2 sequences are MDHEN and SYDVKM. The CDR3 has 16 amino acids. V lost 2 bases, J lost 5 bases, and 16 bases lay in between. CDR3 protein: CASSLGYCGGDQPQHF. The CDR3 DNA reads TGTGCCAGCAGTTTAGGGTATTGCGGGGGGGATCAGCCCCAGCATTTT.

The genes are TRBV5-1 and TRBJ2-6; maybe TRBD2 (5 bases). Trimming took off 0 bases at V and 5 bases at J, with 6 bases between the two ends. Germline V lookup: CDR1 SGHRS, CDR2 YFSETQ. CDR3 size: 14 residues. This CDR3 is CASSLGERANVLTF. The CDR3 DNA follows: TGCGCCAGCAGCTTGGGGGAGCGGGCCAACGTCCTGACTTTC.

This clone appeared a few times. The gene calls are TRBV7-2 and TRBJ2-5; tentative D call: TRBD2 (6 bases). This CDR3 region has 17 residues. Germline V gene data show CDR1 as SGHTA and CDR2 as FQGNSA. Between the trimmed V and J ends, which lost 2 bases and 4 bases, there was a span of 20 bases. The CDR3 loop is CASSLRPSEPPGETQYF. Written as DNA, the CDR3 is TGTGCCAGCAGCTTAAGGCCTAGCGAACCTCCCGGAGAGACCCAGTACTTC.

This clone was recorded a few times. This sequence joins TRBV19 and TRBJ1-5, with a tentative D call TRBD1 (5 bases). V lost 0 bases and J 7 bases, leaving 10 bases between the germline ends. Germline V gene data show CDR1 as LNHDA and CDR2 as SQIVND (reference sequence). The CDR3 contains 14 residues. The chain's CDR3 is CASSIDGGGQPQHF. The CDR3 bases are TGTGCCAGTAGTATAGATGGGGGAGGCCAGCCCCAGCATTTT.

The table lists this clone with a count of one. The rearrangement uses TRBV29-1 and TRBJ2-7, with 10 bases that match TRBD1. J gave up 5 bases and V 4 bases, and 5 bases lay outside the gene matches. Looked up from germline, CDR1 is SQVTM and CDR2 is ANQGSEA. The CDR3 spans 13 residues. The CDR3 sequence: CSVVRDRGHEQYF. Here the CDR3 DNA reads TGCAGCGTTGTACGGGACAGGGGTCACGAGCAGTACTTC.

The J gene is TRBJ1-5, the V gene TRBV28; D gene uncertain. CDR1 and CDR2 from the germline V gene are MDHEN and SYDVKM. The ends were cut back, 1 base at V and 0 bases at J, with 10 bases in the middle. There are 16 residues in the CDR3. CDR3 bases: TGTGCCAGCAGTTTATTGTCAGGCGCTAGCAATCAGCCCCAGCATTTT. This gives the protein CASSLLSGASNQPQHF.

V is TRBV7-8 and J is TRBJ2-5; D remains unclear. CDR3 length: 14 amino acids. Germline CDR1 is SGHVS and CDR2 is FQNEAQ. The ends were cut back, 5 bases at V and 5 bases at J, with 15 bases in the middle. The CDR3 DNA is TGTGCCAGCAGCCCTAGTCGGGTGATGGAGACCCAGTACTTC. This gives the protein CASSPSRVMETQYF.

This sequence joins TRBV6-5 and TRBJ2-3, with 8 bases lining up with TRBD1. With 10 bases clipped from V and 2 bases from J, the junction kept 11 bases outside the gene matches. CDR3 length: 15 amino acids. The V gene's germline CDR1 is MNHEY and CDR2 SVGAGI. Written as DNA, the CDR3 is TGTGCCACCCGGACAGGGCGGTCCTCCACAGATACGCAGTATTTT. This sequence encodes CATRTGRSSTDTQYF.

The rearrangement links TRBV4-1 to TRBJ2-7; 9 bases map to TRBD1. Unmatched junction bases numbered 8, after V lost 3 bases and J lost 2 bases. Germline assignment: CDR1 MGHRA and CDR2 YSYEKL. The CDR3 runs 16 residues. Here the CDR3 reads CASSQGPGQGAYEQYF. The CDR3 DNA is TGCGCCAGCAGCCAGGGCCCGGGACAGGGAGCCTACGAGCAGTACTTC.

The rearrangement joins TRBV7-3 to TRBJ2-1; D not resolved. The CDR3 is made up of 19 amino acids. Looked up from germline, CDR1 is SGHTA and CDR2 is FQGTGA. Trimming took off 5 bases at V and 0 bases at J, with 23 bases between the two ends. The CDR3 coding sequence is TGTGCCAGCAGCCAGAAACATCGTGATGACACCAGCTCCTACAATGAGCAGTTCTTC. As protein: CASSQKHRDDTSSYNEQFF.

The chain joins TRBV5-8 to TRBJ2-3; 8 positions match TRBD1. V gave up 3 bases and J gave up 2 bases; unmatched junction bases: 5. Germline CDR1 and CDR2: SGHTS and YDEGEE. The CDR3 runs to 15 residues. This CDR3 reads CASSSGDRYTDTQYF. CDR3 DNA sequence: TGTGCCAGCAGCTCGGGGGACAGGTACACAGATACGCAGTATTTT. Combining the CDR3 with reference TRBV5-8 and TRBJ2-3 gives the whole variable domain EAGVTQSPTHLIKTRGQQATLRCSPISGHTSVYWYQQALGLGLQFLLWYDEGEERNRGNFPPRFSGRQFPNYSSELNVNALELEDSALYLCASSSGDRYTDTQYFGPGTRLTVL.

The chain links TRBV2 to TRBJ2-7; TRBD1 matches at 8 bases. Germline CDR1 is SNHLY and CDR2 is FYNNEI. The CDR3 loop spans 12 amino acids. The V and J ends lost 7 bases and 7 bases, in that order; junction bases with no gene match: 6. CDR3 amino acids: CASTQGADEQYF. The CDR3 DNA is TGTGCCAGCACGCAGGGGGCGGATGAGCAGTACTTC. Full variable domain (outside the CDR3, taken from reference TRBV2 and TRBJ2-7): EPEVTQTPSHQVTQMGQEVILRCVPISNHLYFYWYRQILGQKVEFLVSFYNNEISEKSEIFDDQFSVERPDGSNFTLKIRSTKLEDSAMYFCASTQGADEQYFGPGTRLTVT.

The V and J genes are TRBV5-6 and TRBJ1-5; D unresolved. The CDR3 length is 17 residues. V shed 2 bases and J shed 4 bases, with 19 bases lying between them. From germline, CDR1 is SGHDT and CDR2 YYEEEE. CDR3 in amino acids: CASSLGSGGRHNQPQHF. CDR3 sequence (DNA): TGTGCCAGCAGCTTAGGGTCAGGAGGACGACATAATCAGCCCCAGCATTTT.

The table lists this clone with a few counts. V and J are TRBV7-9 and TRBJ2-7, with D maybe TRBD1 (5 bases). Trimming pared 1 base from V and 2 bases from J, leaving 9 bases between. Germline CDR1 SEHNR, CDR2 FQNEAQ (reference sequence). The CDR3 totals 14 residues. The CDR3 spells CASSLGTLPYEQYF. CDR3 nucleotide sequence: TGTGCCAGCAGCTTAGGGACACTACCCTACGAGCAGTACTTC.

V usage is TRBV5-5 and J usage is TRBJ1-5, with a possible D match to TRBD1 (6 bases). The germline V and J ends were trimmed by 2 bases and 0 bases, with 12 bases remaining between them. The CDR3 sequence is 16 residues long. Germline V gene sequence: CDR1 SGHKS, CDR2 YYEKEE (reference sequence). The CDR3 nucleotides read TGTGCCAGCAGCTTAGGCGGGGGCTATAGCAATCAGCCCCAGCATTTT. Encoded protein: CASSLGGGYSNQPQHF.

V usage is TRBV7-6 and J usage is TRBJ2-2; TRBD2 aligns across 8 bases. After removal of 1 base from V and 1 base from J, the junction contained 5 bases not matched to a gene. This CDR3 has 17 residues. Germline CDR1 SGHVS, CDR2 FNYEAQ. The chain's CDR3 is CASSLVSSGQNTGELFF. The CDR3 nucleotides read TGTGCCAGCAGCTTAGTGTCTAGCGGGCAGAACACCGGGGAGCTGTTTTTT.

The V gene is TRBV11-2, the J gene TRBJ2-4; TRBD2 might be the D (6 bases). Trimming shortened V by 1 base and J by 9 bases, and 13 bases separated the two germline ends. CDR1 is SGHAT and CDR2 is FQNNGV in the germline V gene. CDR3 length: 14 amino acids. The CDR3 region has the DNA TGTGCCAGCAGCTTAGGTCTAGCGATGGGCATTCAGTACTTC. This codes for CASSLGLAMGIQYF.

Only a few counts were recorded for this clone. The gene calls are TRBV28 and TRBJ2-7; 8 nucleotides align to TRBD1. The CDR3 contains 15 residues. CDR1 is MDHEN and CDR2 is SYDVKM in the germline V gene. V shed 3 bases, J shed 3 bases, and the junction held 7 bases outside the gene matches. CDR3 sequence: CASSFGRGRNYEQYF. In DNA form, the CDR3 reads TGTGCCAGCAGTTTCGGCAGGGGGCGCAACTACGAGCAGTACTTC.

The rearrangement uses TRBV28 and TRBJ2-7, with TRBD2 as a possible D gene (6 bases). The germline CDR1 and CDR2 sequences are MDHEN and SYDVKM. The CDR3 has 11 residues. Deletions cut 10 bases from V and 4 bases from J, with 11 bases between. Here the CDR3 reads CATHGGYEQYF. The DNA of the CDR3 is TGTGCCACCCACGGGGGTTACGAGCAGTACTTC.

The rearrangement links TRBV28 to TRBJ2-3; 8 bases map to TRBD1. This CDR3 is 15 amino acids long. V lost 5 bases and J lost 2; bases outside the gene matches: 6. Looked up from germline, CDR1 is MDHEN and CDR2 is SYDVKM. The DNA for the CDR3 is TGTGCCAGCAGTCCCCCCAGGGGGCACACAGATACGCAGTATTTT. It encodes CASSPPRGHTDTQYF.

The chain employs TRBV6-6 and TRBJ1-5; D perhaps matches TRBD1 (5 bases). The CDR3 extends over 16 amino acids. Between the trimmed V and J ends, which lost 7 bases and 1 base, there was a span of 17 bases. Germline CDR1 reads MNHNY; CDR2 reads SVGAGI (reference sequence). The CDR3 loop is CASMRRQGGSNQPQHF. CDR3 bases: TGTGCCAGCATGCGTAGGCAGGGTGGGAGCAATCAGCCCCAGCATTTT.

The sample holds a few counts of this clone. J is TRBJ2-7 and V is TRBV2, with D unresolved. Germline assignment: CDR1 SNHLY and CDR2 FYNNEI. CDR3 length: 14 residues. The ends were cut back, 5 bases at V and 6 bases at J, with 17 bases in the middle. The CDR3 nucleotides are TGTGCCAGCAGTTCGGCCCTCACAGCCCTCGAGCAGTACTTC. This translates into CASSSALTALEQYF.

The chain combines TRBV5-1 with TRBJ2-5; tentative D call: TRBD2 (5 bases). The J call may be faulty, since TRBJ2-7 better matches the DNA end. The CDR3 spans 14 residues. Germline V gene data show CDR1 as SGHRS and CDR2 as YFSETQ. This chain's CDR3 is CASSSTGFEGEQYF. The DNA of the CDR3 is TGCGCCAGCAGCTCGACGGGCTTCGAGGGCGAGCAGTACTTC.

CDR3 sequence reads: CASSSTGGVAEAFF. DNA of the CDR3: TGTGCCAGCAGCTCGACAGGGGGAGTCGCTGAAGCTTTCTTT. The rearrangement links TRBV7-9 to TRBJ1-1, with 9 bases that match TRBD1. The germline gives CDR1 SEHNR, CDR2 FQNEAQ (reference sequence). The CDR3 runs to 14 residues. J was trimmed by 6 bases and V by 4 bases; bases with no gene match: 6. The full variable domain, completed using reference TRBV7-9 and TRBJ1-1, is DTGVSQNPRHKITKRGQNVTFRCDPISEHNRLYWYRQTLGQGPEFLTYFQNEAQLEKSRLLSDRFSAERPKGSFSTLEIQRTEQGDSAMYLCASSSTGGVAEAFFGQGTRLTVV.

CDR3 region: CASSVDGAGKNIQYF. The CDR3 DNA follows: TGTGCCAGCAGCGTAGACGGAGCGGGCAAAAACATTCAGTACTTC. V gene TRBV9 combines with J gene TRBJ2-4; possibly TRBD2 for D (6 bases). The CDR3 sequence is 15 residues long. CDR1 is SGDLS, CDR2 YYNGEE, per germline. The V and J ends lost 0 bases and 3 bases respectively, with 10 bases between them.